This T cell receptor (beta chain) was recovered during a study of T cell repertoires in cytomegalovirus infection. As concerns this clonotype: Its antigen is unknown.

CDR3 length: 14 amino acids. CDR1 and CDR2 (germline): MNHNS, SASEGT. Between the trimmed V and J ends, which lost 5 bases and 5 bases, there was a span of 15 bases. In TCRdb, the reads were re-called with MiXCR into one record per CDR3 protein. The sample contains approximately 600,000 distinct CDR3 sequences, about 39% of which appear only once. Findings and caveats of the study: The ex vivo response showed dominance by HLA-C-restricted CMV-specific TCR beta clonotypes.

The chain has TRBV6-1 and TRBJ2-5; D gene ambiguous. This clonotype was obtained from a human donor in good health (CMV status not recorded). Some clones in this sample may be carry-over from other donors' samples. The specimen comprised cultured PBMCs, sampled from culture after CMV antigen stimulation. DNA of the CDR3: TGTGCCAGCAGTTCGCCTTTGGACGGGGAGACCCAGTACTTC. It yields the protein CASSSPLDGETQYF.